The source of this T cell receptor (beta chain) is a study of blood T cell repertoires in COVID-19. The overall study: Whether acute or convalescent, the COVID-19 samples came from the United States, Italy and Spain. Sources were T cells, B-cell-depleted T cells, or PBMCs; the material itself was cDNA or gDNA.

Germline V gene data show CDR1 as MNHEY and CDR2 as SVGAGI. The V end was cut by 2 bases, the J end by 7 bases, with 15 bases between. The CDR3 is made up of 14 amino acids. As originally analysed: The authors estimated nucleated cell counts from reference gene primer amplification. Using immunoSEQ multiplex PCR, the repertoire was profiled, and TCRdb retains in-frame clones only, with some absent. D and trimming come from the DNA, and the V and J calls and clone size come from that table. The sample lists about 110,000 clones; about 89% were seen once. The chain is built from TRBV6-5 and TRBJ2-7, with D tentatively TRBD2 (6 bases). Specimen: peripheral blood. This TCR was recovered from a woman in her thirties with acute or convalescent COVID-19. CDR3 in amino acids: CASSYLGLKIEQYF. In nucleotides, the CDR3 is TGTGCCAGCAGTTACCTCGGACTAAAGATTGAGCAGTACTTC.